This TCR beta chain came from a study of shared clonotypes between healthy human individuals. The CDR3 loop spans 16 amino acids. With 3 bases clipped from V and 4 bases from J, the junction kept 10 bases outside the gene matches. Germline assignment: CDR1 MDHEN and CDR2 SYDVKM. With respect to this clone: Its specificity is not known.

Generated by immunoSEQ multiplex PCR, the TCRdb table keeps only in-frame clones and is missing some. The table lists 1 million to 1.2 million clones, roughly 80% of them singletons. Overall study findings and caveats: The study found lower generation probabilities in non-shared clonotypes than in those shared by all four donors. Clonotypes that were shared across several donors made up roughly 5% of naive CD4 clonotypes.

CD45RA-negative memory and CD45RA+ naive subsets were split from the CD4+ cells. The source is a man aged 18-30 years in good health. Some clones in this sample may be carry-over from other donors' samples. This chain joins TRBV28 and TRBJ1-2, with 8 bases fitting TRBD1. The sequencing input was memory CD4+ T cells from PBMCs. Subset meaning: CD45RA-negative fraction. The CDR3 spells CASSFPPGTGLYGYTF. In nucleotides, the CDR3 is TGTGCCAGCAGTTTCCCCCCCGGGACAGGCCTCTATGGCTACACCTTC.